A selection of T cell receptor beta chains follows, all from one sample in a study of neurological immune-mediated disorders. TCRdb passed the 5' RACE reads through MiXCR, listing each CDR3 protein once. The repertoire holds 20,000 to 25,000 distinct CDR3 sequences, less than 15% seen once, with 5.5% in the top ten. The sample consisted of CD4+ T cells from blood. Receptors were obtained from a female donor with HTLV-1-associated myelopathy (HAM/TSP). The CDR3 runs from the conserved cysteine through the conserved F or W.

J	V	CDR3
TRBJ2-1	TRBV7-9	CASSTELAGGREQFF
TRBJ1-3	TRBV7-9	CASTQGNGNTIYF
TRBJ2-5	TRBV20-1	CSARTTSGTSGSGETQYF
TRBJ2-5	TRBV5-1	CASSLRQGETQYF
TRBJ2-3	TRBV30	CAGSLGGRTDTQYF
TRBJ1-5	TRBV7-2	CASSLALGVQHF
TRBJ1-2	TRBV5-1	CASSELEGEYGYTF
TRBJ1-3	TRBV20-1	CSARIGGRGNTIYF
TRBJ2-2	TRBV18	CASCPGLADTGELFF
TRBJ2-7	TRBV20-1	CSATPGTSWGEQYF
TRBJ1-2	TRBV20-1	CSAMTGTYGYTF
TRBJ1-5	TRBV18	CASSPPGGAGQPQHF
TRBJ2-3	TRBV5-1	CASSLAGGRDTQYF
TRBJ1-5	TRBV20-1	CSAAIPQGWGQPQHF
TRBJ1-1	TRBV29-1	CSVDVNTEAFF
TRBJ2-3	TRBV20-1	CSARGGQYTDTQYF
TRBJ2-1	TRBV24-1	CATGGGTGGGEQFF
TRBJ1-5	TRBV29-1	CSVEGGEGQPQHF
TRBJ1-5	TRBV20-1	CSAREGGGGQGQPQHF
TRBJ1-2	TRBV20-1	CSARKAGGEDGYTF
TRBJ1-5	TRBV20-1	CSARGGGSNQPQHF
TRBJ2-5	TRBV20-1	CSASWYQETQYF
TRBJ2-5	TRBV7-3	CASSPDPGETQYF
TRBJ1-2	TRBV10-3	CAISEGTGYTF
TRBJ2-7	TRBV7-2	CASSFYICSARDLLAEQYF
TRBJ2-2	TRBV14	CASSSIQGQGTGELFF
TRBJ2-4	TRBV7-2	CASSLVAGGGWTENIQYF
TRBJ1-4	TRBV6-6	CASSLGQGPSAANEKLFF